The 17 T cell receptor beta chains below come from one sample, sequenced in a study of CD8 T cells in Susac syndrome. The authors reverse transcribed 0.5 to 1 ug RNA with random hexamers. Via MiXCR, TCRdb re-called the immunoSEQ multiplex PCR reads, giving one row per CDR3 protein. This sample yields about 250,000 distinct CDR3 sequences, of which 93% are seen a single time; 0.055% to 0.075% belongs to the top ten. The sequenced sample consisted of CD4+ T cells from PBMCs. Source of these receptors: a human donor with multiple sclerosis.

The genes are TRBV25-1 and TRBJ2-7; D gene uncertain. In germline, CDR1 is MGHDK, CDR2 SYGVNS. This CDR3 spans 15 amino acids. The V end was cut by 9 bases, the J end by 0 bases, with 18 bases between. The chain's CDR3 is CASSPLVAASYEQYF. CDR3 nucleotide sequence: TGTGCCAGTTCCCCCCTGGTTGCAGCCTCCTACGAGCAGTACTTC.

This clonotype was observed a single time. V and J are TRBV30 and TRBJ1-2, with no clear D. V was cut by 5 bases and J by 1 base, with 14 bases left in between. In germline, CDR1 is GTSNPN, CDR2 SVGIG (reference sequence). The CDR3 extends over 14 amino acids. The CDR3 spells CAWSPTRDNYGYTF. The CDR3 DNA reads TGTGCCTGGTCTCCGACACGAGATAACTATGGCTACACCTTC.

This chain connects TRBV29-1 to TRBJ1-4; the D gene is possibly TRBD1 (5 bases). V lost 7 bases to trimming and J lost 8 bases, with 17 bases between them. Germline V gene lookup returns CDR1 SQVTM and CDR2 ANQGSEA. This CDR3 is 13 amino acids long. The CDR3 coding sequence is TGCAGCGGCCTTCCAGGGTTTGGAGAAAAACTGTTTTTT. Protein sequence: CSGLPGFGEKLFF.

The genes are TRBV15 and TRBJ2-7; D is tentatively TRBD1 or TRBD2 (5 bases each). V gave up 3 bases and J gave up 5 bases, with 20 bases separating them. CDR3 length equals 16 residues. Germline-derived CDR1 and CDR2 are LNHNV and YYDKDF (reference sequence). The CDR3 loop reads CATSRRSGTRTNEQYF. For the CDR3, the DNA is TGTGCCACCAGCAGGCGATCCGGGACCCGTACCAACGAGCAGTACTTC.

A few counts support this clonotype. The chain links TRBV27 to TRBJ2-1, with 8 bases matching TRBD2. CDR3 length: 15 residues. J gave up 0 bases and V 5 bases, and 3 bases lay outside the gene matches. Germline V gene lookup returns CDR1 MNHEY and CDR2 SMNVEV (reference sequence). The CDR3, as DNA: TGTGCCAGCAGTCGTACTAGCGGCTCCTACAATGAGCAGTTCTTC. Protein sequence: CASSRTSGSYNEQFF.

V is TRBV2 and J is TRBJ1-1; D is ambiguous. V lost 8 bases to trimming and J lost 2 bases, with 9 bases between them. This CDR3 is built from 12 residues. Germline CDR1 is SNHLY and CDR2 is FYNNEI. The CDR3 loop is CASGTLNTEAFF. Written as DNA, the CDR3 is TGTGCCAGCGGAACACTTAACACTGAAGCTTTCTTT.

The chain has TRBV20-1 and TRBJ1-5; no clear D. With 3 bases removed from V and 2 bases from J, the gap between germline ends came to 8 bases. The CDR3 runs to 13 residues. Germline CDR1 DFQATT, CDR2 SNEGSKA (reference sequence). The CDR3 DNA reads as TGCAGTGCTAGGAGCCAGCGCAATCAGCCCCAGCATTTT. This encodes CSARSQRNQPQHF.

This clonotype was seen a handful of times. The CDR3 protein is CASSSGQLNEKLFF. CDR3 coding DNA: TGTGCCAGCAGTAGTGGACAGCTTAATGAAAAACTGTTTTTT. The chain couples TRBV12-3 or TRBV12-4 to TRBJ1-4, with D possibly TRBD1 on 6 matching bases. V was trimmed by 5 bases and J by 4 bases, leaving 11 bases between them. The CDR3 is 14 residues long.

V usage is TRBV5-4 and J usage is TRBJ1-1, with a weak D call TRBD1 (6 bases). V lost 3 bases and J lost 6, with 12 bases in between. CDR1 and CDR2 (germline): SGHNT, YYREEE (reference sequence). The CDR3 sequence is 13 residues long. The CDR3 nucleotides are TGTGCCAGCAGCTCCGGGACAACCCCTGAAGCTTTCTTT. Its translation is CASSSGTTPEAFF.

The table lists this clonotype with a count of one. This sequence joins TRBV23-1 and TRBJ1-2, with unresolved D. TRBV23-1 is marked as an open reading frame, function uncertain. This CDR3 contains 14 residues. V was trimmed by 4 bases and J by 6 bases, leaving 15 bases between them. The CDR3 DNA sequence: TGCGCCAGCAGTCCACCTCGGGTACGGGATGGCTACACCTTC. Translated, it gives CASSPPRVRDGYTF.

The CDR3 sequence is CASSLSTVGANVLTF. The CDR3 DNA follows: TGTGCCAGCAGTTTAAGTACAGTTGGGGCCAACGTCCTGACTTTC. This chain uses TRBV27 with TRBJ2-6; D is undetermined. V was pared by 2 bases and J by 3 bases, with 8 bases between. The germline gives CDR1 MNHEY, CDR2 SMNVEV (reference sequence). This CDR3 has 15 amino acids.

This chain joins TRBV4-1 and TRBJ2-3; D perhaps matches TRBD2 (5 bases). Trimming shortened V by 4 bases and J by 4 bases, and 18 bases separated the two germline ends. The CDR3 length is 16 residues. CDR1 MGHRA and CDR2 YSYEKL come from the germline V gene. CDR3 nucleotide sequence: TGCGCCAGCAGCCCCCCCTCGCCCGGGGTCGCAGATACGCAGTATTTT. Protein sequence: CASSPPSPGVADTQYF.

The CDR3 sequence: CATRWIAGGRTGELFF. The DNA for the CDR3 is TGTGCCACCCGGTGGATAGCAGGGGGCCGCACCGGGGAGCTGTTTTTT. The chain joins TRBV10-3 to TRBJ2-2; the match to TRBD1 covers 8 bases. Unmatched junction bases numbered 14, after V lost 10 bases and J lost 4 bases. Germline V gene data show CDR1 as ENHRY and CDR2 as SYGVKD. The CDR3 is made up of 16 amino acids.

This chain uses TRBV5-4 with TRBJ2-6; a possible D gene is TRBD2 (5 bases). CDR3 length: 19 amino acids. V lost 5 bases and J lost 0, with 21 bases in between. Germline V gene data show CDR1 as SGHNT and CDR2 as YYREEE (reference sequence). CDR3 sequence: CASSSGGPSSGSGANVLTF. The CDR3 coding sequence is TGTGCCAGCAGTTCCGGCGGGCCTAGTTCTGGCTCTGGGGCCAACGTCCTGACTTTC.

This chain uses TRBV4-1 with TRBJ2-2; D unclear. CDR1 and CDR2 (germline): MGHRA, YSYEKL. This CDR3 is 15 amino acids long. V gave up 1 base and J gave up 3 bases, with 9 bases separating them. The CDR3 DNA reads TGCGCCAGCAGCCAAGCTGGGCTCTACACCGGGGAGCTGTTTTTT. Protein: CASSQAGLYTGELFF.

This chain links TRBV6-5 with TRBJ2-5; TRBD2 matches at 11 bases. CDR1 and CDR2 from the germline V gene are MNHEY and SVGAGI. The ends lost 6 bases at V and 7 bases at J; junction bases unmatched: 10. The CDR3 is made up of 15 amino acids. CDR3 nucleotides: TGTGCCAGCAGCCGCGTCACTAGCGGGGGAGCGACCCAGTACTTC. This encodes CASSRVTSGGATQYF.

This rearrangement joins TRBV5-4 to TRBJ2-3; 7 bases agree with TRBD1. The CDR3 is 14 residues long. The V gene's germline CDR1 is SGHNT and CDR2 YYREEE (reference sequence). J gave up 5 bases and V 0 bases, and 3 bases lay outside the gene matches. The CDR3: CASSLERGRDTQYF. In DNA, the CDR3 is TGTGCCAGCAGCTTGGAGAGGGGGCGAGATACGCAGTATTTT. The full variable domain, in which reference TRBV5-4 and TRBJ2-3 provide the parts outside the CDR3, is ETGVTQSPTHLIKTRGQQVTLRCSSQSGHNTVSWYQQALGQGPQFIFQYYREEENGRGNFPPRFSGLQFPNYSSELNVNALELDDSALYLCASSLERGRDTQYFGPGTRLTVL.